Following are 19 T cell receptor beta chains from one sample sequenced in a study of T cells expressing NK-cell markers. After re-calling the 5' RACE reads, TCRdb lists one entry per CDR3 protein, DNA absent. The clone table shows 400,000 to 550,000 distinct CDR3 sequences, with the ten largest holding 6% to 8%. The sample comprised blood T cells: a sorted CD56 or NKG2C T cell subset, CD4+ or CD8+ T cells, or bulk PBMC T cells (not recorded which). Every receptor here comes from a woman aged 18-70 years in good health.

The chain couples TRBV12-3 or TRBV12-4 to TRBJ2-6. The CDR3 has 15 amino acids. This CDR3 is CASSSRYSGANVLTF.

This CDR3 reads CASSSGQFEAFF. The chain couples TRBV5-1 to TRBJ1-1; the D call from TCRdb, TRBD1, cannot be confirmed without DNA. The CDR3 contains 12 residues. The germline V gene encodes CDR1 SGHRS and CDR2 YFSETQ.

The gene calls are TRBV11-2 and TRBJ2-3. Germline V gene sequence: CDR1 SGHAT, CDR2 FQNNGV. This CDR3 is built from 16 residues. CDR3 sequence reads: CASRYRVANFMDTQYF.

The chain joins TRBV5-8 to TRBJ2-5. CDR3 size: 14 residues. Germline CDR1 and CDR2: SGHTS and YDEGEE. The CDR3: CASSSFGRQETQYF. The full variable domain, completed using reference TRBV5-8 and TRBJ2-5, is EAGVTQSPTHLIKTRGQQATLRCSPISGHTSVYWYQQALGLGLQFLLWYDEGEERNRGNFPPRFSGRQFPNYSSELNVNALELEDSALYLCASSSFGRQETQYFGPGTRLLVL.

The rearrangement joins TRBV10-3 to TRBJ2-2. Looked up from germline, CDR1 is ENHRY and CDR2 is SYGVKD. The CDR3 runs to 12 residues. This CDR3 reads CAISELNGELFF.

This sequence joins TRBV14 and TRBJ2-1; with no DNA, the TCRdb D assignment of TRBD1 cannot be verified. Germline V gene data show CDR1 as SGHDN and CDR2 as FVKESK. This CDR3 is 14 amino acids long. The CDR3 here is CASSQRGGWDEQFF.

The chain joins TRBV24-1 to TRBJ2-5; TCRdb indicates TRBD2, and absent DNA this call remains unverified. Germline V gene data show CDR1 as KGHDR and CDR2 as SFDVKD. The CDR3 sequence is 15 residues long. The CDR3 region is CATSESGRAQETQYF.

V is TRBV27 and J is TRBJ1-1. There are 11 residues in the CDR3. CDR1 and CDR2 from the germline V gene are MNHEY and SMNVEV (reference sequence). The CDR3 protein is CASKRGAEAFF.

This chain uses TRBV29-1 with TRBJ2-7. Germline CDR1 SQVTM, CDR2 ANQGSEA. The length of the CDR3 is 13 residues. Here the CDR3 reads CSALRTDSYEQYF.

This chain joins TRBV28 and TRBJ1-2; there is no DNA to check the TCRdb D call of TRBD1. This CDR3 has 15 amino acids. Germline V gene lookup returns CDR1 MDHEN and CDR2 SYDVKM. CDR3 amino acids: CASSLSPRDLYGYTF.

J is TRBJ2-6 and V is TRBV7-2; TCRdb names TRBD1, which stays unverified in the absence of DNA. This CDR3 comprises 16 residues. Germline values: CDR1 SGHTA, CDR2 FQGNSA. CDR3 loop: CASRVTGQAGANVLTF.

This chain uses TRBV4-3 with TRBJ2-1. The CDR3 sequence is 15 residues long. In germline, CDR1 is LGHNA, CDR2 YSLEER. The CDR3 loop reads CASSPILGRLGEQFF.

CDR3 residues: CASSREDVPSSYEQYF. This sequence joins TRBV28 and TRBJ2-7. CDR3 length equals 16 residues. The V gene's germline CDR1 is MDHEN and CDR2 SYDVKM.

This chain uses TRBV9 with TRBJ1-4; TCRdb lists TRBD1, though no DNA is available to test this call. The length of the CDR3 is 14 residues. Germline lookup yields CDR1 SGDLS and CDR2 YYNGEE. This CDR3 reads CASSADSADEKLFF.

The chain is built from TRBV12-3 or TRBV12-4 and TRBJ1-1. The CDR3 runs 13 residues. The CDR3 loop reads CASSLPANTEAFF.

This chain uses TRBV29-1 with TRBJ1-1. This CDR3 is built from 14 residues. The germline CDR1 and CDR2 sequences are SQVTM and ANQGSEA. The CDR3: CSGMRQTMNTEAFF. The full variable domain, with the rest looked up from reference TRBV29-1 and TRBJ1-1, is SAVISQKPSRDICQRGTSLTIQCQVDSQVTMMFWYRQQPGQSLTLIATANQGSEATYESGFVIDKFPISRPNLTFSTLTVSNMSPEDSSIYLCSGMRQTMNTEAFFGQGTRLTVV.

The chain uses TRBV6-1 and TRBJ2-3. The CDR3 contains 14 residues. Germline CDR1 reads MNHNS; CDR2 reads SASEGT. CDR3 region: CASSPTFDLDTQYF.

The chain recombines TRBV6-5 with TRBJ2-3; the TRBD2 assignment by TCRdb is unverifiable without DNA. Germline CDR1 is MNHEY and CDR2 is SVGAGI. This CDR3 region has 16 residues. This chain's CDR3 is CASSSIGTSPADTQYF.

The V and J genes are TRBV12-3 or TRBV12-4 and TRBJ2-1; TCRdb names TRBD2, which stays unverified in the absence of DNA. CDR3 size: 15 residues. The CDR3 sequence: CASSPLVGTDNEQFF.